This T cell receptor (beta chain) was obtained from a study of T cell responses to AZD1222 COVID-19 vaccine. Study-level results: AZD1222 recipients seropositive at baseline numbered only five to seven. Dominant CD4 TCR responses targeted spike regions 160-218 and 743-854. After the peak T cell response, and only then, were repertoires sampled.

With 5 bases removed from V and 6 bases from J, the gap between germline ends came to 23 bases. Germline V gives CDR1 MDHEN, CDR2 SYDVKM. CDR3 length equals 16 residues. The table came from immunoSEQ multiplex PCR; TCRdb's copy has only in-frame clones and leaves some out. This table has about 160,000 clones, around 90% appearing once. Points on this clone: Its matching antigen is unknown.

The chain carries TRBV28 and TRBJ2-7; D tentatively fits TRBD1 or TRBD2 (5 bases each). This TCR was sampled from an adult in good health. Source: peripheral blood, taken on day 0 of MenACWY control vaccination. The CDR3 loop reads CASSRPRGSERPEQYF. In nucleotides, the CDR3 is TGTGCCAGCAGTCGCCCCCGGGGCTCCGAGCGGCCCGAGCAGTACTTC.